Shown below are 22 T cell receptor beta chains from a single sample sequenced in a study of blood T cell repertoires in COVID-19. The table came from immunoSEQ multiplex PCR; TCRdb's copy has only in-frame clones and leaves some out. Here the sample spans about 170,000 clones, around 77% being singletons. The sequencing input was peripheral blood. These receptor sequences come from a man in his 70s with acute or convalescent COVID-19.

This chain uses TRBV7-2 with TRBJ2-3; perhaps TRBD2 as D (6 bases). CDR1 and CDR2 from the germline V gene are SGHTA and FQGNSA. CDR3 length: 16 residues. With 0 bases removed from V and 2 bases from J, the gap between germline ends came to 12 bases. CDR3 sequence reads: CASSLARDPPTDTQYF. Written as DNA, the CDR3 is TGTGCCAGCAGCTTAGCGCGGGACCCACCCACAGATACGCAGTATTTT.

The chain couples TRBV3-1 (or the pseudogene TRBV3-2) to TRBJ2-5, with D possibly TRBD2 on 6 matching bases. The CDR3 length is 17 residues. The ends were cut back, 2 bases at V and 5 bases at J, with 21 bases in the middle. The germline gives CDR1 LGHDT, CDR2 YNNKEL (reference sequence). The CDR3 sequence is CASSQRPGLGRRETQYF. CDR3 nucleotides: TGTGCCAGCAGCCAAAGACCGGGACTCGGTCGGCGCGAGACCCAGTACTTC.

Note on this clone: One end of the junction is discordant with germline, which a read error may explain. V gene TRBV7-6 combines with J gene TRBJ1-2, with 9 bases that match TRBD1. The CDR3 has 15 amino acids. Germline CDR1 and CDR2: SGHVS and FNYEAQ. As DNA, the CDR3 is TGTGCCAGCAGCTTAGTAGCGGGACAGGGAGGTGGCAACACCTTC. Translating it yields CASSLVAGQGGGNTF.

On this clone itself: This sample includes further DNA sequences coding for the same CDR3. V and J are TRBV3-1 (or the pseudogene TRBV3-2) and TRBJ2-5; D is perhaps TRBD1 (6 bases). V was cut by 0 bases and J by 3 bases, with 8 bases left in between. The CDR3 runs 14 residues. The germline gives CDR1 LGHDT, CDR2 YNNKEL (reference sequence). CDR3 bases: TGTGCCAGCAGCCAAGAGGACAGAGAAGAGACCCAGTACTTC. Amino acid sequence: CASSQEDREETQYF.

V is TRBV11-3 and J is TRBJ2-1, with D possibly being TRBD1 (5 bases). The V gene lost 2 bases and the J gene lost 1 base, with 9 bases spanning the gap. CDR1 and CDR2 (germline): SGHNT, YENEEA. This CDR3 region has 15 residues. CDR3: CASSLLQGSYNEQFF. The CDR3, as DNA: TGTGCCAGCAGCTTACTCCAGGGTTCCTACAATGAGCAGTTCTTC.

This chain links TRBV27 with TRBJ1-2, with D possibly TRBD1 on 5 matching bases. The germline V gene has CDR1 MNHEY and CDR2 SMNVEV (reference sequence). The V end lost 6 bases, the J end lost 4 bases, and 6 bases lay between the germline ends. The CDR3 is made up of 11 amino acids. The CDR3 loop is CASRTVYGYTF. The CDR3 bases are TGTGCCAGCAGGACAGTCTATGGCTACACCTTC.

The chain recombines TRBV3-1 (or the pseudogene TRBV3-2) with TRBJ2-7; TRBD1 matches at 7 bases. Germline assignment: CDR1 LGHDT and CDR2 YNNKEL (reference sequence). The trim removed 0 bases at V and 4 bases at J, leaving 3 bases unmatched. The CDR3 is made up of 14 amino acids. This CDR3 is CASSQEGRGYEQYF. The CDR3 coding sequence is TGTGCCAGCAGCCAAGAGGGCAGGGGGTACGAGCAGTACTTC.

This chain links TRBV29-1 with TRBJ1-1; D possibly corresponds to TRBD1 (5 bases). V was trimmed by 4 bases and J by 3 bases, leaving 15 bases between them. From germline, CDR1 is SQVTM and CDR2 ANQGSEA. This CDR3 comprises 14 residues. The CDR3 reads CSVAGHSRHTEAFF. Written as DNA, the CDR3 is TGCAGCGTTGCCGGACATTCGAGGCACACTGAAGCTTTCTTT. The variable domain in full, with the rest retrieved from reference TRBV29-1 and TRBJ1-1, is SAVISQKPSRDICQRGTSLTIQCQVDSQVTMMFWYRQQPGQSLTLIATANQGSEATYESGFVIDKFPISRPNLTFSTLTVSNMSPEDSSIYLCSVAGHSRHTEAFFGQGTRLTVV.

The V gene is TRBV15, the J gene TRBJ1-2; possibly TRBD1 for D (6 bases). The CDR3 has 13 residues. CDR1 is LNHNV, CDR2 YYDKDF, per germline (reference sequence). V lost 2 bases and J 8 bases, leaving 12 bases between the germline ends. CDR3 region: CATSRTRQDGYTF. CDR3 DNA sequence: TGTGCCACCAGCAGAACACGACAGGACGGCTACACCTTC.

V gene TRBV14 combines with J gene TRBJ1-4; D is undetermined. V was shortened by 2 bases and J by 5 bases, with 6 bases between the two germline ends. The CDR3 has 13 residues. Germline V gives CDR1 SGHDN, CDR2 FVKESK. The CDR3 DNA sequence: TGTGCCAGCAGCCAATTTCGGAATGAAAAACTGTTTTTT. Its translation is CASSQFRNEKLFF.

The rearrangement links TRBV21-1 to TRBJ2-3; the D segment call TRBD2 is taken from the table without a DNA check. TRBV21-1 is shown as a pseudogene. The CDR3 sequence is 14 residues long. CDR3 region: CASSSPVSSDTQYF. The DNA for the CDR3 is TGTGCCAGCAGCTCGCCGGTGAGCTCAGATACGCAGTATTTT.

This clone turned up a few times. This chain joins TRBV19 and TRBJ2-1; possible D gene TRBD1, 6 bases. Germline V gene data show CDR1 as LNHDA and CDR2 as SQIVND (reference sequence). V was trimmed by 0 bases and J by 11 bases, leaving 11 bases between them. The CDR3 sequence is 13 residues long. The CDR3 here is CASSIEPGAKQFF. CDR3 DNA: TGTGCCAGTAGTATAGAACCAGGGGCCAAGCAGTTCTTC.

The rearrangement joins TRBV15 to TRBJ1-4, with D possibly TRBD1 on 5 matching bases. This CDR3 spans 16 amino acids. Between the trimmed V and J ends, which lost 5 bases and 7 bases, there was a span of 20 bases. From germline, CDR1 is LNHNV and CDR2 YYDKDF (reference sequence). The CDR3 spells CATSGSLPGGIEKLFF. CDR3 DNA: TGTGCCACCAGCGGTTCACTCCCGGGGGGAATTGAAAAACTGTTTTTT. Based on the CDR3 plus reference TRBV15 and TRBJ1-4, the full variable domain is DAMVIQNPRYQVTQFGKPVTLSCSQTLNHNVMYWYQQKSSQAPKLLFHYYDKDFNNEADTPDNFQSRRPNTSFCFLDIRSPGLGDTAMYLCATSGSLPGGIEKLFFGSGTQLSVL.

The CDR3: CASSTGQNTGELFF. CDR3 DNA: TGTGCCAGCAGTACGGGACAGAACACCGGGGAGCTGTTTTTT. The J gene is TRBJ2-2, the V gene TRBV27, with TRBD1 as a possible D gene (6 bases). The germline V gene has CDR1 MNHEY and CDR2 SMNVEV (reference sequence). This CDR3 has 14 amino acids. Trimming stripped 5 bases from V and 1 base from J, with 8 bases between.

The genes are TRBV6-2 or TRBV6-3 and TRBJ1-5; 11 positions agree with TRBD1. V lost 3 bases to trimming and J lost 3 bases; unmatched junction nucleotides: 7. The CDR3 is 17 amino acids. The germline V gene has CDR1 MNHEY and CDR2 SVGEGT. CDR3 DNA: TGTGCCAGCAGTTATCTATGGGACAGGGGGGTCAATCAGCCCCAGCATTTT. Translating gives CASSYLWDRGVNQPQHF.

This clone occurred a few times. For the CDR3, the DNA is TGTGCCAGCAGCGGTGGCGCGGAATACAACTATGGCTACACCTTC. Translated, it gives CASSGGAEYNYGYTF. This rearrangement joins TRBV5-4 to TRBJ1-2, with D hard to call. The CDR3 consists of 15 residues. CDR1 and CDR2 (germline): SGHNT, YYREEE (reference sequence). V dropped 4 bases and J dropped 2 bases, with 15 bases sitting between them. The full variable domain, in which reference TRBV5-4 and TRBJ1-2 provide the parts outside the CDR3, is ETGVTQSPTHLIKTRGQQVTLRCSSQSGHNTVSWYQQALGQGPQFIFQYYREEENGRGNFPPRFSGLQFPNYSSELNVNALELDDSALYLCASSGGAEYNYGYTFGSGTRLTVV.

This rearrangement joins TRBV6-6 to TRBJ2-7; D may be TRBD1 (5 bases). V shed 7 bases and J shed 3 bases, with 16 bases lying between them. This CDR3 region has 14 residues. Germline assignment: CDR1 MNHNY and CDR2 SVGAGI (reference sequence). The CDR3: CASKVGQGNYEQYF. CDR3 nucleotide sequence: TGTGCCAGCAAGGTTGGGCAGGGAAACTACGAGCAGTACTTC.

This clone came up once. The V gene is TRBV7-2, the J gene TRBJ2-7, with D unclear. The CDR3 is 11 amino acids. Germline lookup yields CDR1 SGHTA and CDR2 FQGNSA. Trimming pared 5 bases from V and 1 base from J, leaving 3 bases between. Here the CDR3 DNA reads TGTGCCAGCAGCCCATCCTACGAGCAGTACTTC. Encoded protein: CASSPSYEQYF.

V gene TRBV18 combines with J gene TRBJ2-7; 15 bases fit TRBD2. V trimming: 3 bases; J trimming: 2 bases; junction bases outside the gene matches: 8. This CDR3 spans 18 amino acids. CDR1 KGHSH and CDR2 LQKENI come from the germline V gene. The CDR3 here is CASSPAGTSGRSTYEQYF. The CDR3 coding sequence is TGTGCCAGCTCACCCGCCGGGACTAGCGGGAGGTCTACCTACGAGCAGTACTTC.

The chain employs TRBV28 and TRBJ2-2, with D possibly matching TRBD1 (7 bases). V was clipped by 5 bases and J by 7 bases, with 14 bases between them. This CDR3 is 14 amino acids long. Germline V gene data show CDR1 as MDHEN and CDR2 as SYDVKM. CDR3 DNA sequence: TGTGCCAGCAGTCCCACAGGGGAGGTCGGGGAGCTGTTTTTT. Translation: CASSPTGEVGELFF.

The chain couples TRBV28 to TRBJ1-2, with 8 bases that match TRBD1. Germline V CDR1 and CDR2: MDHEN, SYDVKM. Unmatched junction bases numbered 11, after V lost 11 bases and J lost 6 bases. The length of the CDR3 is 13 residues. Here the CDR3 reads CAGGGHRGNGYTF. The CDR3 DNA sequence: TGTGCCGGGGGGGGGCACAGGGGGAATGGCTACACCTTC.

The rearrangement links TRBV18 to TRBJ2-5, with 16 bases that match TRBD2. CDR1 is KGHSH, CDR2 LQKENI, per germline. CDR3 length equals 16 residues. Trimming took 0 bases from V and 5 from J; bases not matched to a gene: 0. CDR3 protein: CASSPPGLAGGETQYF. The DNA of the CDR3 is TGTGCCAGCTCACCACCGGGACTAGCGGGAGGGGAGACCCAGTACTTC.